The clone carrying this T cell receptor (beta chain) has at least ten counts. The target antigen is unknown. This specimen comes from a study of regulatory T cells in long-lasting Graves disease. Study-wide results and limits: Newly diagnosed disease favored TRBV20-1 and TRBJ2-1 over persistent disease. Persistent patients had a count of shared public clonotypes (approximately 2,800) that exceeded that of new patients (about 930).

The CDR3 contains 15 residues. CDR1 and CDR2 from the germline V gene are KGHSY and FQNENV. V was clipped by 3 bases and J by 7 bases; unmatched bases: 7. In building TCR beta libraries, iRepertoire HTBI primers were used together with Arm-PCR of CDR3 regions. In the original workflow: Detected in the samples were over 60 TRBV and under 15 TRBJ segments. TCRdb used MiXCR to reprocess the multiplex PCR reads, holding one entry per CDR3 protein. The V and J calls shown here were made by TCRdb, not taken from the authors' results. The data show some 500,000 distinct CDR3 sequences, approximately 13% seen once. Sample time point: newly diagnosed GD, antithyroid drugs for less than 3 months. Extracted RNA from PBMCs served as the source of the TCR library. This same sample was also taken into another study, of T cells in Graves' hyperthyroidism and ophthalmopathy. From that study: The TCR CDR3 first-round RT-PCR relied on the HTBI primer set.

The TCR originated in a man aged 25-40 years with Graves disease. The chain recombines TRBV16 with TRBJ2-1, with TRBD2 matching 9 bases. The material sequenced was peripheral blood mononuclear cells (PBMCs), taken at new diagnosis, from a patient treated with antithyroid drugs. The chain's CDR3 is CASSQREGQGNEQFF. The CDR3 DNA sequence: TGTGCCAGCAGCCAGCGGGAGGGCCAGGGAAATGAGCAGTTCTTC.